The sample holds one count of the clone carrying this TCR beta chain. Original handling: Counts of nucleated cells, estimated from reference gene primer amplification, were obtained. The protocol was immunoSEQ multiplex PCR, while the TCRdb copy is restricted to in-frame clones and leaves out a portion. V and J calls and clone size are copied from that table; D and trimming were computed from the DNA. Of about 73,000 clones in the sample, about four fifths are singletons; the top ten hold around 20%. This sample is part of a study of blood T cell repertoires in COVID-19. Overall study context: Some COVID-19 samples were acute and others convalescent; all came from the United States, Italy and Spain. PBMCs, B-cell-depleted T cells, or T cells provided the cDNA or gDNA that made up the material.

Germline CDR1 is MDHEN and CDR2 is SYDVKM. The CDR3 contains 18 residues. V was clipped by 6 bases and J by 3 bases, with 26 bases between them. Source material: peripheral blood. This chain joins TRBV28 and TRBJ2-5; D perhaps matches TRBD2 (5 bases). This TCR derives from an older woman with acute or convalescent COVID-19. The CDR3 reads CASSANTRVFGLEETQYF. The CDR3 DNA follows: TGTGCCAGCAGCGCCAATACTAGGGTATTCGGGCTCGAAGAGACCCAGTACTTC. Full variable domain (outside the CDR3, taken from reference TRBV28 and TRBJ2-5): DVKVTQSSRYLVKRTGEKVFLECVQDMDHENMFWYRQDPGLGLRLIYFSYDVKMKEKGDIPEGYSVSREKKERFSLILESASTNQTSMYLCASSANTRVFGLEETQYFGPGTRLLVL.